The 8 T cell receptor beta chains presented below share a single source sample, sequenced in a study of blood T cells in healthy people across ages. A second PCR, run for roughly 6 to 11 cycles, used a sample-barcoded 5' primer plus a J-beta primer mix. Each CDR3 protein gets one entry after TCRdb re-called the 5' RACE reads with MiXCR. This sample has around 800,000 distinct CDR3 sequences, with 62% found just once. The specimen was blood. The receptors come from a man aged 30 to 39 in good health.

This clonotype was seen only once. This rearrangement joins TRBV9 to TRBJ1-5, with TRBD1 identical over 10 bases. The germline V gene encodes CDR1 SGDLS and CDR2 YYNGEE. V shed 3 bases, J shed 6 bases, and the junction held 3 bases outside the gene matches. CDR3 length: 14 residues. The DNA of the CDR3 is TGTGCCAGCAGCGCCGGGACAGGGGTTCAGCCCCAGCATTTT. It codes for CASSAGTGVQPQHF.

V is TRBV7-9 and J is TRBJ1-2; D not certain. The CDR3 consists of 13 residues. CDR1 SEHNR and CDR2 FQNEAQ come from the germline V gene (reference sequence). V dropped 5 bases and J dropped 8 bases, with 15 bases sitting between them. CDR3 residues: CASSRVLREGYTF. CDR3 DNA: TGTGCCAGCAGCCGCGTTCTTAGGGAGGGCTACACCTTC.

The DNA for the CDR3 is TGTGCAAGTCGCTTAGCGGGGAGTGACAGGCAGAACACTGAAGCTTTCTTT. Amino acids: CASRLAGSDRQNTEAFF. This chain links TRBV12-2 with TRBJ1-1; no check of the table's D call, TRBD1, against the DNA was made. TRBV12-2 is listed as a pseudogene. The CDR3 consists of 17 residues.

The genes are TRBV5-1 and TRBJ2-3; D is unresolved. V was trimmed by 0 bases and J by 4 bases, leaving 15 bases between them. The CDR3 loop spans 16 amino acids. Germline V gives CDR1 SGHRS, CDR2 YFSETQ. In nucleotides, the CDR3 is TGCGCCAGCAGCTTGGTGACCGCCCATCGTCCAGATACGCAGTATTTT. Protein: CASSLVTAHRPDTQYF.

This clonotype showed up just a few times. V gene TRBV6-5 combines with J gene TRBJ2-3; D gene uncertain. The CDR3 runs 15 residues. Trimming removed 2 bases at V and 5 bases at J, with 14 bases between. Germline lookup yields CDR1 MNHEY and CDR2 SVGAGI. DNA of the CDR3: TGTGCCAGCAGTTACAAACAGATTCTTGGAGATACGCAGTATTTT. Encoded protein: CASSYKQILGDTQYF.

The gene calls are TRBV20-1 and TRBJ2-4; a weak D match, TRBD1 (6 bases). The closer fit of TRBJ2-7 to the DNA end suggests the J call may be wrong. This CDR3 is 15 amino acids long. From germline, CDR1 is DFQATT and CDR2 SNEGSKA (reference sequence). The CDR3, as DNA: TGCAGTGCCACCTCTCCCGGGACAAGAAACTACGAGCAGTACTTC. It translates to CSATSPGTRNYEQYF.

This rearrangement joins TRBV21-1 to TRBJ2-6; the table's D call, TRBD1, has no DNA check behind it. TRBV21-1 has pseudogene status. The CDR3 loop spans 13 amino acids. CDR3 sequence: CAQGNSGANVLTF. The CDR3 DNA is TGTGCCCAGGGGAACTCTGGGGCCAACGTCCTGACTTTC.

This clonotype was observed a handful of times. This chain joins TRBV28 and TRBJ1-1, with D hard to call. There are 12 residues in the CDR3. CDR1 and CDR2 (germline): MDHEN, SYDVKM. V dropped 5 bases and J dropped 4 bases, with 8 bases sitting between them. CDR3 sequence: CASSRRATEAFF. The DNA for the CDR3 is TGTGCCAGCAGTCGTCGGGCCACTGAAGCTTTCTTT.